This TCR beta chain was sequenced during a study of T cell changes during pregnancy in multiple sclerosis (dated by TCRdb to the late 2010s). Regarding the study in general: Changes in the T cell repertoire over the course of pregnancy were examined in this study in women with multiple sclerosis.

With respect to this clone: Its recognized antigen is unknown. Base-call qualities are not available, and no considerably larger clone is one nucleotide away.

CDR1 KGHSH and CDR2 LQKENI are derived from the germline V gene. From its cysteine to its phenylalanine, the CDR3 spans 16 amino acids. Only the CDR3 part of the read is kept: 48 bases, read in frame from the first base. V is trimmed back by 0 bases and J by 3 bases, and the junction contains 5 bases that no gene match accounts for. The library was made by the immunoSEQ multiplex PCR assay. Not all clones reach the TCRdb copy of this immuneACCESS table, which keeps in-frame sequences only. Checked studies attribute under half of the gap to unresolved V genes and leave the rest unexplained. A total of over 50,000 clones appear in this sample, around 85% of them only once. The top ten clonotypes cover around 0.38% of the sample.

Recombination linked TRBV18 to TRBJ2-1, with 7 bases aligning to TRBD2. This sample comprised CD4+ T cells from peripheral blood mononuclear cells, obtained in the third trimester of pregnancy. The receptor's source is a female donor with multiple sclerosis, enrolled in a pregnancy study. In nucleotides, the sequence is TGTGCCAGCTCACCACCGGAAGCGGGATACTACAATGAGCAGTTCTTC. Translated, this gives CASSPPEAGYYNEQFF.